These 26 T cell receptor beta chains were all obtained from the same sample, sequenced in a study of STAT3 mutations in large granular lymphocyte leukemia. The study's findings and limits: In T-cell large granular lymphocyte leukemia, about half of patients showed multiple immunodominant subclonotypes.

Libraries were prepared by immunoSEQ multiplex PCR; TCRdb keeps only in-frame clonotypes and omits some of them. The repertoire has 35,000 to 50,000 clones, roughly three quarters of them found once; the top ten carry more than 0.35%. No antigens are known for them. Sequencing input: PBMCs. The receptors derive from a human donor with T large granular lymphocyte leukemia. Some clones in this sample may be carry-over from other donors' samples.

The V and J genes are TRBV15 and TRBJ2-7; D tentatively fits TRBD1 or TRBD2 (6 bases each). V shed 1 base and J shed 3 bases, with 19 bases lying between them. CDR1 is LNHNV and CDR2 is YYDKDF in the germline V gene (reference sequence). The CDR3 loop spans 17 amino acids. CDR3 protein: CATSRVTPGALGYEQYF. The CDR3 bases are TGTGCCACCAGCAGAGTGACCCCGGGGGCCCTGGGCTACGAGCAGTACTTC.

The CDR3 loop is CASSKLAGPADTQYF. CDR3 coding DNA: TGTGCCAGCAGTAAACTAGCGGGGCCCGCAGATACGCAGTATTTT. The chain uses TRBV6-6 and TRBJ2-3, with 10 bases that match TRBD2. The CDR3 is made up of 15 amino acids. With 5 bases clipped from V and 4 bases from J, the junction kept 6 bases outside the gene matches. From germline, CDR1 is MNHNY and CDR2 SVGAGI (reference sequence).

The rearrangement joins TRBV5-1 to TRBJ2-1; 8 bases are shared with TRBD2. Germline V gene sequence: CDR1 SGHRS, CDR2 YFSETQ. Losses at the gene ends were 0 bases for V and 10 bases for J; bases not matched to a gene: 12. The CDR3 has 16 amino acids. The CDR3 here is CASSLDGFSGVGEQFF. In DNA form, the CDR3 reads TGCGCCAGCAGCTTGGACGGTTTTAGCGGGGTTGGGGAGCAGTTCTTC. Combining the CDR3 with reference TRBV5-1 and TRBJ2-1 gives the whole variable domain KAGVTQTPRYLIKTRGQQVTLSCSPISGHRSVSWYQQTPGQGLQFLFEYFSETQRNKGNFPGRFSGRQFSNSRSEMNVSTLELGDSALYLCASSLDGFSGVGEQFFGPGTRLTVL.

This clone has just one count. The rearrangement joins TRBV6-5 to TRBJ1-4; D is possibly TRBD1 (5 bases). This CDR3 spans 14 amino acids. Germline CDR1 reads MNHEY; CDR2 reads SVGAGI. V shed 2 bases and J shed 6 bases, with 10 bases lying between them. The CDR3 DNA reads TGTGCCAGCAGTTACCTAAGGGGAGATGAAAAACTGTTTTTT. This encodes CASSYLRGDEKLFF.

V is TRBV6-6 and J is TRBJ2-5; D is possibly TRBD1 or TRBD2 (6 bases each). The CDR3 extends over 15 amino acids. Germline V gene sequence: CDR1 MNHNY, CDR2 SVGAGI (reference sequence). Between the trimmed V and J ends, which lost 2 bases and 5 bases, there was a span of 15 bases. This CDR3 is CASSYEGGELETQYF. The CDR3 DNA follows: TGTGCCAGCAGTTACGAGGGGGGAGAACTCGAGACCCAGTACTTC.

The chain couples TRBV10-3 to TRBJ1-2; D ambiguous. CDR1 and CDR2 (germline): ENHRY, SYGVKD. V was clipped by 4 bases and J by 7 bases, with 7 bases between them. The CDR3 has 11 residues. CDR3 protein: CAISGQAGYTF. CDR3 sequence (DNA): TGTGCCATCAGTGGACAAGCTGGCTACACCTTC.

This clone was counted only a few times. The CDR3 coding sequence is TGTGCCAGCAGCTTGTATCGGGGATCGAACACCGGGGAGCTGTTTTTT. This sequence encodes CASSLYRGSNTGELFF. The chain is built from TRBV5-4 and TRBJ2-2, with a possible D match to TRBD2 (5 bases). CDR1 SGHNT and CDR2 YYREEE come from the germline V gene (reference sequence). Trimming took 1 base from V and 0 from J, leaving 10 bases between them. The CDR3 extends over 16 amino acids.

The chain employs TRBV4-2 and TRBJ1-5; D unresolved. The ends were cut back, 0 bases at V and 2 bases at J, with 8 bases in the middle. Germline V gene data show CDR1 as LGHNA and CDR2 as YNFKEQ. The length of the CDR3 is 15 residues. The CDR3 sequence: CASSQEVVGNQPQHF. The CDR3, as DNA: TGTGCCAGCAGCCAAGAGGTAGTTGGCAATCAGCCCCAGCATTTT.

V and J are TRBV5-4 and TRBJ2-3; tentative D call: TRBD2 (6 bases). Trimming took 5 bases from V and 4 from J, leaving 17 bases between them. Germline V CDR1 and CDR2: SGHNT, YYREEE (reference sequence). This CDR3 spans 15 amino acids. CDR3 residues: CASRAGTSRPDTQYF. CDR3 sequence (DNA): TGTGCCAGCAGGGCGGGGACCTCCCGGCCAGATACGCAGTATTTT.

The chain links TRBV7-9 to TRBJ1-1, with 8 nucleotides matching TRBD1. The germline V gene encodes CDR1 SEHNR and CDR2 FQNEAQ (reference sequence). The CDR3 is 13 residues long. Trimming cost V 5 bases and J 4 bases; bases outside gene matches: 3. CDR3 bases: TGTGCCAGCAGCGCCGACAGGGGCACTGAAGCTTTCTTT. This sequence encodes CASSADRGTEAFF.

The CDR3 loop reads CASSPSGGAYNEQFF. CDR3 bases: TGTGCCAGCAGTCCTAGCGGGGGGGCCTACAATGAGCAGTTCTTC. The chain links TRBV7-9 to TRBJ2-1; TRBD2 matches at 12 bases. The CDR3 spans 15 residues. Germline trimming cut 6 bases from V and 2 bases from J; bases unmatched to any gene: 2. The germline V gene encodes CDR1 SEHNR and CDR2 FQNEAQ (reference sequence).

The J gene is TRBJ2-7, the V gene TRBV6-1, with D perhaps matching TRBD2 (5 bases). V was pared by 3 bases and J by 9 bases, with 15 bases between. The CDR3 contains 13 residues. Germline V lookup: CDR1 MNHNS, CDR2 SASEGT. The CDR3 spells CASSDRRSEGQYV. CDR3 DNA: TGTGCCAGCAGTGACCGACGGTCAGAGGGGCAGTACGTC.

V is TRBV5-1 and J is TRBJ1-1; D is ambiguous. This CDR3 contains 16 residues. The V and J ends lost 4 bases and 0 bases respectively, with 16 bases between them. Looked up from germline, CDR1 is SGHRS and CDR2 is YFSETQ. CDR3 region: CASSETLAAMNTEAFF. CDR3 bases: TGCGCCAGCAGCGAAACACTGGCAGCCATGAACACTGAAGCTTTCTTT.

J is TRBJ1-4 and V is TRBV25-1; D gene unclear. The length of the CDR3 is 12 residues. Germline V gene sequence: CDR1 MGHDK, CDR2 SYGVNS. V was shortened by 7 bases and J by 7 bases, with 10 bases between the two germline ends. CDR3 protein: CASTKRGEKLFF. Here the CDR3 DNA reads TGTGCCAGCACTAAGAGAGGTGAAAAACTGTTTTTT.

This chain uses TRBV5-1 with TRBJ2-1; no reliable D call. Germline CDR1 reads SGHRS; CDR2 reads YFSETQ. CDR3 size: 11 residues. Trimming shortened V by 1 base and J by 5 bases, and 1 base separated the two germline ends. CDR3 loop: CASSLNNEQFF. In DNA, the CDR3 is TGCGCCAGCAGCTTGAACAATGAGCAGTTCTTC.

This clone was picked up a small number of times. The chain is built from TRBV2 and TRBJ1-6; D gene uncertain. V was pared by 3 bases and J by 5 bases, with 8 bases between. CDR3 size: 14 residues. Per the germline V gene, CDR1 is SNHLY and CDR2 is FYNNEI. The DNA of the CDR3 is TGTGCCAGCAGTGATCAGGCAGATAATTCACCCCTCCACTTT. Translation gives CASSDQADNSPLHF.

V usage is TRBV27 and J usage is TRBJ2-7, with 10 bases that match TRBD2. The germline V gene encodes CDR1 MNHEY and CDR2 SMNVEV (reference sequence). This CDR3 region has 13 residues. The J segment lost 4 bases and the V segment lost 4 bases, leaving 1 base of the junction unmatched. This chain's CDR3 is CASSWTSGYEQYV. In nucleotides, the CDR3 is TGTGCCAGCAGTTGGACTAGCGGTTACGAGCAGTACGTC.

The CDR3 bases are TGTGCCAGCAGCCAAGATCCCCCAGGGAGGGGGACCCAGTACTTC. Its protein product is CASSQDPPGRGTQYF. The rearrangement links TRBV14 to TRBJ2-5; 7 bases map to TRBD2. From germline, CDR1 is SGHDN and CDR2 FVKESK. The CDR3 runs 15 residues. V gave up 0 bases and J gave up 7 bases; unmatched junction bases: 8.

This chain uses TRBV2 with TRBJ1-6; the D gene is possibly TRBD1 (6 bases). CDR1 and CDR2 from the germline V gene are SNHLY and FYNNEI. The CDR3 spans 13 residues. Trimming cost V 6 bases and J 10 bases, with 13 bases left between them. The chain's CDR3 is CASRYRAESPLHF. CDR3 in DNA: TGTGCCAGCAGGTACAGGGCTGAGTCACCCCTCCACTTT.

This clone was observed a single time. This chain joins TRBV11-2 and TRBJ2-7; possible D gene TRBD2, 5 bases. The CDR3 contains 14 residues. Looked up from germline, CDR1 is SGHAT and CDR2 is FQNNGV. Trimming cost V 0 bases and J 3 bases, with 9 bases left between them. The CDR3 nucleotides read TGTGCCAGCAGCTTAGAAGCGGTTAGCTACGAGCAGTACGTC. Protein sequence: CASSLEAVSYEQYV.

The rearrangement uses TRBV18 and TRBJ2-2, with D unclear. Trimming took 6 bases from V and 4 from J, leaving 6 bases between them. Germline V lookup: CDR1 KGHSH, CDR2 LQKENI. This CDR3 has 12 amino acids. CDR3 bases: TGTGCCAGCTCGCCCATCACCGGGGAGCTGTTTTTT. Protein: CASSPITGELFF.

The rearrangement joins TRBV15 to TRBJ2-1; D is possibly TRBD1 (6 bases). Trimming stripped 6 bases from V and 4 bases from J, with 19 bases between. The CDR3 has 16 residues. The germline gives CDR1 LNHNV, CDR2 YYDKDF (reference sequence). Written as DNA, the CDR3 is TGTGCCACCAGAACCTTGGGGCAGGGGATTTACAATGAGCAGTTCTTC. This gives the protein CATRTLGQGIYNEQFF.

V usage is TRBV4-1 and J usage is TRBJ2-2; D remains unclear. Germline loops: CDR1 MGHRA, CDR2 YSYEKL. The CDR3 spans 15 residues. Trimming took 0 bases from V and 4 from J, leaving 9 bases between them. The CDR3 coding sequence is TGCGCCAGCAGCCAAGATGGCAGGCTCACCGGGGAGCTGTTTTTT. Residues: CASSQDGRLTGELFF.

The chain joins TRBV18 to TRBJ1-1; no clear D. The CDR3 is 15 residues long. Germline V gives CDR1 KGHSH, CDR2 LQKENI. V lost 0 bases and J 3 bases, leaving 11 bases between the germline ends. CDR3 sequence (DNA): TGTGCCAGCTCACCACCGTTAGGGTTCGACACTGAAGCTTTCTTT. Its protein is CASSPPLGFDTEAFF.

V is TRBV13 and J is TRBJ2-2, with unresolved D. The CDR3 runs to 16 residues. CDR1 and CDR2 (germline): PRHDT, FYEKMQ (reference sequence). Trimming removed 5 bases from V and 6 bases from J, with 19 bases in between. For the CDR3, the DNA is TGTGCCAGCAGCCCCGAGGTGGGAAGCAGTCCCGGGGAGCTGTTTTTT. Translating it yields CASSPEVGSSPGELFF.

This chain links TRBV28 with TRBJ2-3; TRBD1 matches 7 bases. Germline lookup yields CDR1 MDHEN and CDR2 SYDVKM. The CDR3 covers 18 residues. V lost 3 bases and J lost 2; bases outside the gene matches: 14. The CDR3 region has the DNA TGTGCCAGCAGTTTTGGGCTGGGACAGAACTACTTCACAGATACGCAGTATTTT. The encoded protein is CASSFGLGQNYFTDTQYF.